The rows below give T cell receptor beta chains drawn from one sample of a study of CD4 and CD8 cells across lung adenocarcinoma regions. TCRdb re-called the PCR reads with MiXCR, one entry per CDR3 protein. The profile shows about 2,000 distinct CDR3 sequences, around 57% of them singletons. The sequenced sample consisted of CD4+ T cells from the margin of a lung tumor. Every receptor here comes from a female donor with lung adenocarcinoma. The CD4 and CD8 labels of this study may be unreliable. CDR3s include the opening cysteine and the closing phenylalanine or tryptophan. The D gene is left open where the match is weak. Clone size, where shown, is once, few, many, or a class for clones that have expanded.

d_call	v_call	j_call	clone_size	cdr3_aa	cdr3_nt
-	TRBV7-2	TRBJ1-2	medium-sized	CASSSSGGSGYTF	TGTGCCAGCAGCTCCAGCGGGGGTTCTGGCTACACCTTC
TRBD2	TRBV6-5	TRBJ2-1	-	CASGSRGGAGRKQFF	TGTGCCAGCGGTTCCCGGGGGGGAGCCGGGCGCAAGCAGTTCTTC
-	TRBV6-1	TRBJ2-3	few	CASSEEAWDTQYF	TGTGCCAGCAGTGAAGAGGCATGGGATACGCAGTATTTT
-	TRBV14	TRBJ2-1	-	CASSQESAVGYIYEQFF	TGTGCCAGCAGCCAAGAGTCGGCAGTAGGTTATATCTATGAGCAGTTCTTC
-	TRBV6-1	TRBJ2-2	large	CASSEGGEAGELFF	TGTGCCAGCAGTGAAGGGGGTGAGGCCGGGGAGCTGTTTTTT
TRBD2	TRBV6-1	TRBJ2-5	-	CASRPEWGGQETQYF	TGTGCCAGCCGACCCGAGTGGGGGGGGCAAGAGACCCAGTACTTC
TRBD2	TRBV6-1	TRBJ2-5	-	CASRSRLAGDQETQYF	TGTGCCAGCAGATCCCGACTAGCGGGAGACCAAGAGACCCAGTACTTC
TRBD2	TRBV6-1	TRBJ2-3	-	CASKRLAGGNGAQFF	TGTGCCAGCAAAAGACTAGCGGGAGGCAACGGTGCGCAGTTTTTT
-	TRBV6-1	TRBJ2-1	-	CASRLTWNSYNEQFF	TGTGCCAGCAGACTCACTTGGAACTCCTACAATGAGCAGTTCTTC
-	TRBV6-1	TRBJ2-3	-	CASSEQNTDTQYF	TGTGCCAGCAGTGAACAGAACACAGATACGCAGTATTTT
TRBD1	TRBV6-2/TRBV6-3	TRBJ2-3	-	CASTGNRGGSDTQYF	TGTGCCAGCACCGGTAACAGGGGTGGCTCAGATACGCAGTATTTT
-	TRBV7-2	TRBJ2-1	few	CASSLGSGSYNEQFF	TGTGCCAGCAGCTTGGGTAGCGGCTCCTACAATGAGCAGTTCTTC
-	TRBV6-1	TRBJ2-7	large	CASSRGGDSSYEQYF	TGTGCCAGCAGCCGAGGGGGGGACTCGAGCTACGAGCAGTACTTC
-	TRBV7-8	TRBJ2-3	-	CASSFLVWAVGTDTQYF	TGTGCCAGCAGCTTTCTTGTTTGGGCAGTCGGCACAGATACGCAGTATTTT
TRBD2	TRBV6-1	TRBJ2-4	-	CASRETSGVYNEQYF	TGTGCCAGCAGGGAGACTAGCGGAGTTTACAATGAGCAGTACTTC
-	TRBV27	TRBJ2-1	-	CASSLSWRSMQFF	TGTGCCAGCAGTTTATCTTGGCGAAGTATGCAGTTCTTC
TRBD2	TRBV6-5	TRBJ2-3	-	CASSYGTSKDTQYF	TGTGCCAGCAGTTACGGGACTAGCAAGGATACGCAGTATTTT
TRBD2	TRBV6-1	TRBJ2-1	-	CASSGPGGGEYNEQFF	TGTGCCAGCAGTGGTCCGGGCGGGGGGGAATACAATGAGCAGTTCTTC
TRBD2	TRBV6-1	TRBJ2-1	-	CASSTLAGVRNEQFF	TGTGCCAGCAGTACACTAGCGGGAGTCCGCAATGAGCAGTTCTTC
TRBD1	TRBV7-2	TRBJ2-7	-	CASSPVPDRVRYEQYF	TGTGCCAGCAGCCCGGTGCCGGACAGGGTACGGTACGAGCAGTACTTC
-	TRBV6-1	TRBJ2-3	once	CASPLVGGHPDTQYF	TGTGCCAGCCCTCTAGTGGGGGGGCACCCAGATACGCAGTATTTT
TRBD2	TRBV28	TRBJ2-3	-	CASKDRDYPDTQYF	TGTGCCAGCAAAGACCGGGACTATCCAGATACGCAGTATTTT
-	TRBV6-1	TRBJ1-4	few	CASSPSWLDEKLFF	TGTGCCAGCAGCCCCTCGTGGCTGGATGAAAAACTGTTTTTT
TRBD2	TRBV4-2	TRBJ2-5	-	CASSPRTSGGTGETQYF	TGTGCCAGCAGCCCCCGGACTAGCGGGGGGACCGGAGAGACCCAGTACTTC
TRBD2	TRBV6-5	TRBJ2-3	few	CASSSAGLAGGTTDTQYF	TGTGCCAGCAGTTCCGCGGGACTAGCGGGAGGCACCACAGATACGCAGTATTTT
-	TRBV14	TRBJ1-2	-	CASHGGFGYGYTF	TGTGCCTCCCACGGGGGGTTCGGCTATGGCTACACCTTC
-	TRBV6-1	TRBJ2-1	once	CASRVLRSSYNEQFF	TGTGCCAGCAGGGTCCTCCGAAGCTCCTACAATGAGCAGTTCTTC
-	TRBV10-2	TRBJ2-1	few	CASSEGRDAYNEQFF	TGCGCCAGCAGTGAAGGGCGGGATGCCTACAATGAGCAGTTCTTC
-	TRBV25-1	TRBJ1-1	-	CASTPGNTEAFF	TGTGCCAGCACGCCGGGGAACACTGAAGCTTTCTTT
-	TRBV27	TRBJ2-5	-	CASTHGGRDQDTQYF	TGTGCCAGCACCCACGGGGGCCGGGACCAAGACACCCAGTACTTC
-	TRBV6-5	TRBJ1-1	-	CASGYARAFF	TGTGCCAGCGGGTACGCTAGAGCTTTCTTT
-	TRBV6-1	TRBJ2-7	large	CASSRDTNGEQYF	TGTGCCAGCAGTAGGGACACGAACGGCGAGCAGTACTTC
-	TRBV6-1	TRBJ2-4	-	CASSEELGTKNIQYF	TGTGCCAGCAGTGAAGAGCTGGGAACCAAAAACATTCAGTACTTC
-	TRBV12-3/TRBV12-4	TRBJ2-5	-	CASSLSENQETQYF	TGTGCCAGCAGTTTATCAGAGAACCAAGAGACCCAGTACTTC
TRBD1	TRBV28	TRBJ1-1	-	CASSLSTGLGTEAFF	TGTGCCAGCAGTTTATCGACAGGGCTGGGCACTGAAGCTTTCTTT
-	TRBV11-2	TRBJ2-2	-	CASSSLASGELFF	TGTGCCAGCAGCTCCTTAGCGTCCGGGGAGCTGTTTTTT
TRBD2	TRBV6-5	TRBJ2-1	large	CASRPSGLAGVLSRDEQFF	TGTGCCAGCAGGCCGAGCGGACTAGCGGGAGTCCTTTCTAGGGATGAGCAGTTCTTC
-	TRBV4-1	TRBJ2-1	few	CASSQKGGSGGHEQFF	TGCGCCAGCAGCCAAAAGGGGGGATCCGGGGGGCATGAGCAGTTCTTC
-	TRBV7-2	TRBJ2-5	-	CASSFQGTSRAETQYF	TGTGCCAGCAGCTTCCAGGGCACTAGTCGGGCGGAGACCCAGTACTTC
TRBD1	TRBV6-5	TRBJ2-3	-	CASSYWVSTGEQYF	TGTGCCAGCAGTTACTGGGTGAGCACAGGGGAGCAGTATTTT
-	TRBV27	TRBJ2-2	-	CASSRTEKLPWTVNTGALFF	TGTGCCAGCAGTCGAACCGAAAAGCTTCCCTGGACTGTGAACACAGGTGCGCTGTTTTTT
TRBD2	TRBV2	TRBJ2-3	-	CASMPSGRNEQFF	TGTGCCAGCATGCCTAGCGGGAGGAATGAGCAGTTCTTT
TRBD1	TRBV6-1	TRBJ2-1	few	CASSGPGTGPNEQFF	TGTGCCAGCAGTGGCCCCGGGACAGGGCCCAATGAGCAGTTCTTC
-	TRBV10-3	TRBJ2-1	-	CAISEMTAGRKNAQYF	TGTGCCATCAGTGAGATGACGGCCGGCCGCAAAAATGCGCAGTATTTC
-	TRBV7-9	TRBJ2-1	-	CASSLGGGQFF	TGTGCCAGCAGCTTAGGGGGAGGGCAGTTCTTC
-	TRBV27	TRBJ2-5	few	CASSLETQYF	TGTGCCAGCAGTTTAGAGACCCAGTACTTC
TRBD2	TRBV6-1	TRBJ2-1	-	CASRAGTSGGNEQFF	TGTGCCAGCAGGGCCGGGACTAGCGGGGGTAATGAGCAGTTCTTC